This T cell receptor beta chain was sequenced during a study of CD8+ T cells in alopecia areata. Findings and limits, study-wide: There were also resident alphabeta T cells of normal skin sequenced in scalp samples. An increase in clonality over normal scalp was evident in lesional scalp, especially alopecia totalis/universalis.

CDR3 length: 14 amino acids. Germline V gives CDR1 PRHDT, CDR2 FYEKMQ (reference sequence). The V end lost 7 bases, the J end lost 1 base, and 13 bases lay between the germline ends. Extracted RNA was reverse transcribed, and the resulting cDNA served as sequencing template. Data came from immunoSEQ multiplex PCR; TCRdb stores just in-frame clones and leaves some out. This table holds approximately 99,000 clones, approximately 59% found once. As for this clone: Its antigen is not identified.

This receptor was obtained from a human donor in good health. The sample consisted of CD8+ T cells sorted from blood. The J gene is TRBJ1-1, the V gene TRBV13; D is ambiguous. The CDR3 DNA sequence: TGTGCCAGCACCCCCGGGTCGGAGAACACTGAAGCTTTCTTT. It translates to CASTPGSENTEAFF.